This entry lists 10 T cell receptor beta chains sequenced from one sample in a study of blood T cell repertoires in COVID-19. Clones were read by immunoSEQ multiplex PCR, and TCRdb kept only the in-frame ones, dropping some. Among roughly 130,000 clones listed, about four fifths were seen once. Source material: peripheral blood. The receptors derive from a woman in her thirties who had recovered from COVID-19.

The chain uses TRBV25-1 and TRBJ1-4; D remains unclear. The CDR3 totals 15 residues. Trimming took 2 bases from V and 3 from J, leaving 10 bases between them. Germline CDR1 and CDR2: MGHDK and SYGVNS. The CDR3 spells CASSEPVGPNEKLFF. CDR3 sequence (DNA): TGTGCCAGCAGTGAACCCGTTGGGCCTAATGAAAAACTGTTTTTT.

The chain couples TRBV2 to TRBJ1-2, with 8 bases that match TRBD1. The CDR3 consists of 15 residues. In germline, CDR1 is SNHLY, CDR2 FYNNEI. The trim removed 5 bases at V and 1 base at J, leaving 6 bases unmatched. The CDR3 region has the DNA TGTGCCAGCAGTCCCAGGACAGGGAATAACTATGGCTACACCTTC. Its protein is CASSPRTGNNYGYTF.

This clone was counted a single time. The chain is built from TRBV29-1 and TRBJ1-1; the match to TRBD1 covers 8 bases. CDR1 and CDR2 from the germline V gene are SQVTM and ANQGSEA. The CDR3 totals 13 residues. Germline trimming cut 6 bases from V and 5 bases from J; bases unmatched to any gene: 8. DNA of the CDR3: TGCAGCGTAGATGACAGGGGCGGAACTGAAGCTTTCTTT. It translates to CSVDDRGGTEAFF.

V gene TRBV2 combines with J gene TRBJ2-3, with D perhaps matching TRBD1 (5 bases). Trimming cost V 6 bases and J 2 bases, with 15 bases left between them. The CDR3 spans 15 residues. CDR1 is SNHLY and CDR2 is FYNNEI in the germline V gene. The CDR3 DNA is TGTGCCAGCAGGGCGACCCAGGGCTACACAGATACGCAGTATTTT. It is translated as CASRATQGYTDTQYF.

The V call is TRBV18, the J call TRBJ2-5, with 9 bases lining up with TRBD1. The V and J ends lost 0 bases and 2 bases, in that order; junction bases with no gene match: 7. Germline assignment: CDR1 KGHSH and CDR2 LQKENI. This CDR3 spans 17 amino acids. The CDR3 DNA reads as TGTGCCAGCTCACCACCGGTGGGACAGGGTCCACAAGAGACCCAGTACTTC. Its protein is CASSPPVGQGPQETQYF.

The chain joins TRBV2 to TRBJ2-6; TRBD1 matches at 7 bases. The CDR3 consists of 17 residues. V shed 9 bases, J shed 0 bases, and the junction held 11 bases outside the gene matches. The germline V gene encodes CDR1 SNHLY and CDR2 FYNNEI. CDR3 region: CARGDRLFSSGANVLTF. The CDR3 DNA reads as TGTGCCAGGGGGGACAGACTCTTTTCCTCTGGGGCCAACGTCCTGACTTTC. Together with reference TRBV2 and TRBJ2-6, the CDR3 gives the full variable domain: EPEVTQTPSHQVTQMGQEVILRCVPISNHLYFYWYRQILGQKVEFLVSFYNNEISEKSEIFDDQFSVERPDGSNFTLKIRSTKLEDSAMYFCARGDRLFSSGANVLTFGAGSRLTVL.

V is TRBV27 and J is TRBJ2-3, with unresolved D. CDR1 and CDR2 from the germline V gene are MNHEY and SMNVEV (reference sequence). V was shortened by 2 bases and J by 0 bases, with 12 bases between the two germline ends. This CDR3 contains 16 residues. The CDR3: CASSLTLTSSTDTQYF. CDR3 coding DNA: TGTGCCAGCAGTTTAACCTTAACATCTAGCACAGATACGCAGTATTTT.

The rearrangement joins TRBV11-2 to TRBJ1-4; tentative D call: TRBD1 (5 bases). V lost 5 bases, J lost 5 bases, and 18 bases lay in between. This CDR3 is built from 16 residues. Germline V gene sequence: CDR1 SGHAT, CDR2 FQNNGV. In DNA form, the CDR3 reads TGTGCCAGCAGCGAAAGGGGCAGACCTCCAAATGAAAAACTGTTTTTT. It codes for CASSERGRPPNEKLFF.

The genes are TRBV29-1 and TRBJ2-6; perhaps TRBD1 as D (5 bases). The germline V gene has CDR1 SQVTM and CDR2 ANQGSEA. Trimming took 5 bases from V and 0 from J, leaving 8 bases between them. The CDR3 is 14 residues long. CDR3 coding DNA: TGCAGCGTTACAAGGGGCTCTGGGGCCAACGTCCTGACTTTC. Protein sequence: CSVTRGSGANVLTF.

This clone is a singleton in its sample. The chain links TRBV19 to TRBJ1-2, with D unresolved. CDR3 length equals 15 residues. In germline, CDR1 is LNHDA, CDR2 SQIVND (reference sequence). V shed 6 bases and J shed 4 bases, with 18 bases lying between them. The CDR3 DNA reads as TGTGCCAGTAGCTCGGGGAGCAAGACCCTCTATGGCTACACCTTC. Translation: CASSSGSKTLYGYTF. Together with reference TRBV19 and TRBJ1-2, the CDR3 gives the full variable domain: DGGITQSPKYLFRKEGQNVTLSCEQNLNHDAMYWYRQDPGQGLRLIYYSQIVNDFQKGDIAEGYSVSREKKESFPLTVTSAQKNPTAFYLCASSSGSKTLYGYTFGSGTRLTVV.